This is a list of T cell receptor beta chains from one sample in a study of T cell responses to AZD1222 COVID-19 vaccine. Sequencing was performed with immunoSEQ multiplex PCR; in TCRdb, only in-frame clones are kept and a portion is missing. This repertoire shows over 150,000 clones, 90% found once; its top ten account for roughly 1.6%. Here the sequenced sample was peripheral blood, taken on day 0 of AZD1222 vaccination. The receptors shown here come from an adult in good health. CDR3s include the opening cysteine and the closing phenylalanine or tryptophan. D genes are given only for firm matches. Some rows mark clone size as missing; the rest say once, few, many or name a class of expanded clone.

D gene	V gene	J gene	clone size	CDR3 DNA	CDR3 protein
TRBD1	TRBV4-1	TRBJ1-5	-	TGCGCCAGCAGCCTCAGCGGACAGGGCATCAATAGCAATCAGCCCCAGCATTTT	CASSLSGQGINSNQPQHF
TRBD1	TRBV5-4	TRBJ1-4	-	TGTGCCAGCAGCCCTGACAGGGTTGGGGAAAAACTGTTTTTT	CASSPDRVGEKLFF
TRBD1	TRBV18	TRBJ1-4	-	TGTGCCAGCCTTCTTGACAGGGTCCGTAGAGGCTCTGAACTGTTTTTT	CASLLDRVRRGSELFF
TRBD1	TRBV19	TRBJ1-1	once	TGTGCCAGTAGTATCCGGGACAGGACAATGAACACTGAAGCTTTCTTT	CASSIRDRTMNTEAFF
-	TRBV28	TRBJ1-2	-	TGTGCCAGCAGTTTAGGGGGGGAAAACTATGGCTACACCTTC	CASSLGGENYGYTF
TRBD1	TRBV4-3	TRBJ1-4	-	TGCGCCAGCAGCCAAGGGTTCGGCCAGGGGGCTGAAAAACTGTTTTTT	CASSQGFGQGAEKLFF
-	TRBV6-5	TRBJ1-1	-	TGTGCCAGCAGTCGAGGGACGAAGAACACTGAAGCTTTCTTT	CASSRGTKNTEAFF
-	TRBV11-1	TRBJ2-4	-	TGTGCCAGCAGCTACCAGGGTTTGAGTTACTTC	CASSYQGLSYF
-	TRBV4-2	TRBJ1-5	-	TGTGCCAGCAGCCAAGTGAGGGATAGCAATCAGCCCCAGCATTTT	CASSQVRDSNQPQHF
-	TRBV12-3/TRBV12-4	TRBJ2-3	once	TGTGCCAGCAGCAGGGTAGATACGCAGTATTTT	CASSRVDTQYF
-	TRBV4-1	TRBJ1-6	-	TGCGCCAGCAAAACATCGAGCTCCTATAATTCACCCCTCCACTTT	CASKTSSSYNSPLHF
-	TRBV27	TRBJ1-6	-	TGTGCCAGCAGTTTATCGAACAGGGACCCCTATAATTCACCCCTCCACTTT	CASSLSNRDPYNSPLHF
-	TRBV6-2/TRBV6-3	TRBJ2-7	-	TGTGCCAGCAGTTTGCAGGGGCTTGGGTACGAGCAGTACTTC	CASSLQGLGYEQYF
TRBD2	TRBV28	TRBJ2-1	-	TGTGCCAGCAGTTTGGGACTAGCCAGAAGCGGAAATGAGCAGTTCTTC	CASSLGLARSGNEQFF